This T cell receptor (beta chain) was observed in a study of shared clonotypes between healthy human individuals. Across the study: With ages of 18 to 49, the donors were two women and a few men.

Concerning this clone: Its antigen is currently unknown.

Whole-study findings and limits: Rarefaction curves obtained for sorted subsets showed sequencing incomplete despite large depth. Non-shared clonotypes displayed generation probabilities falling below those of clonotypes present in all four donors.

The junction had 1 base not matched to a gene; V was cut back by 2 bases and J by 6 bases. Germline V CDR1 and CDR2: SGHNT, YYREEE (reference sequence). The CDR3 has 13 residues. All donors were Caucasian adults living in Nashville, Tennessee. TCRdb keeps only in-frame clones here, not all; method: immunoSEQ multiplex PCR. The repertoire includes over a million clones, roughly 97% of them detected once, and approximately 1.1% sits in the top ten. The genes are TRBV5-4 and TRBJ2-1, with 8 bases that match TRBD2. The sample comprised naive CD4+ T cells sorted from blood. The subset was: CD45RA+ positively selected. This TCR came from a man aged 25-45 years in good health. In nucleotides, the CDR3 is TGTGCCAGCAGCTTCCTAGCGGGCAATGAGCAGTTCTTC. Amino acids: CASSFLAGNEQFF.